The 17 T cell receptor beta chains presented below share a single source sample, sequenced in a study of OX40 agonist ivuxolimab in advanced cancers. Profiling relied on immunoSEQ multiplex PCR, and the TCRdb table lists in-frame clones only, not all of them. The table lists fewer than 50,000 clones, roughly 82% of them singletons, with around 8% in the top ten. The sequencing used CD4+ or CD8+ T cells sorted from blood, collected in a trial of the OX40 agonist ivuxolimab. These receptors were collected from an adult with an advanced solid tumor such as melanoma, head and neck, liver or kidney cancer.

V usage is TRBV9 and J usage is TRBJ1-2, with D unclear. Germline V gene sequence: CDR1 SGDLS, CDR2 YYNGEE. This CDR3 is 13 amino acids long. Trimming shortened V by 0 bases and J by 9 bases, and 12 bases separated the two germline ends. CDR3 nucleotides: TGTGCCAGCAGCGTAGGTGATAAGGACCGCTACACCTTC. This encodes CASSVGDKDRYTF. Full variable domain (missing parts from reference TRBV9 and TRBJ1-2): DSGVTQTPKHLITATGQRVTLRCSPRSGDLSVYWYQQSLDQGLQFLIQYYNGEERAKGNILERFSAQQFPDLHSELNLSSLELGDSALYFCASSVGDKDRYTFGSGTRLTVV.

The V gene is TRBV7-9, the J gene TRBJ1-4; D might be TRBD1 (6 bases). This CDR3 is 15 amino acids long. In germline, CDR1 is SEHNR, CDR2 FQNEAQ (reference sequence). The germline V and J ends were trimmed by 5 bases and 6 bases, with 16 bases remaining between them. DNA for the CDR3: TGTGCCAGCAGCCCCGGCGGAGGGGGATATGAAAAACTGTTTTTT. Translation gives CASSPGGGGYEKLFF.

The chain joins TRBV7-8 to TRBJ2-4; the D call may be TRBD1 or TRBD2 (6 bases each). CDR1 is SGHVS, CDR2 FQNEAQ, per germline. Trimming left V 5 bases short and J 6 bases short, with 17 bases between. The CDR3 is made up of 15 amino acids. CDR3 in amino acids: CASSPQEGGLNIQYF. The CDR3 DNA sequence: TGTGCCAGCAGCCCCCAGGAGGGGGGCCTAAACATTCAGTACTTC.

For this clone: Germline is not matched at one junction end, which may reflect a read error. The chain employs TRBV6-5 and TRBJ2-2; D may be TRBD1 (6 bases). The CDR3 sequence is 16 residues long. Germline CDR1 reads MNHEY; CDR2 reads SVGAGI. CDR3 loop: CVSSYGTFANTGELFF. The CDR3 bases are TGTGTCAGCAGTTACGGGACATTCGCGAACACCGGGGAGCTGTTTTTT.

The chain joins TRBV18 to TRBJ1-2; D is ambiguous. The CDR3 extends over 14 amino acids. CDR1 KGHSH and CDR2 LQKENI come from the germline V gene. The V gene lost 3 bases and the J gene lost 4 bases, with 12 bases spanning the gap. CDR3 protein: CASSPGLLGYGYTF. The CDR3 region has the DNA TGTGCCAGCTCACCGGGTCTACTCGGCTATGGCTACACCTTC.

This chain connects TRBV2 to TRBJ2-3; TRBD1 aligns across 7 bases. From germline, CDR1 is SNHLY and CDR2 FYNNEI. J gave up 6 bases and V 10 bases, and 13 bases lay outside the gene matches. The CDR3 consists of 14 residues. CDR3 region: CAMQKRGHPDTQYF. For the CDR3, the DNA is TGTGCCATGCAAAAGAGGGGGCACCCCGATACGCAGTATTTT. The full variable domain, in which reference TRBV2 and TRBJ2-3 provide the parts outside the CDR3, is EPEVTQTPSHQVTQMGQEVILRCVPISNHLYFYWYRQILGQKVEFLVSFYNNEISEKSEIFDDQFSVERPDGSNFTLKIRSTKLEDSAMYFCAMQKRGHPDTQYFGPGTRLTVL.

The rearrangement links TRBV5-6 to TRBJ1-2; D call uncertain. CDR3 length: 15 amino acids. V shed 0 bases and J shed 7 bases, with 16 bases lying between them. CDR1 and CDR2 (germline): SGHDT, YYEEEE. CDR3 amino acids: CASSLEVSSGIGYTF. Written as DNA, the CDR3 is TGTGCCAGCAGCTTGGAAGTGAGCTCGGGGATTGGCTACACCTTC.

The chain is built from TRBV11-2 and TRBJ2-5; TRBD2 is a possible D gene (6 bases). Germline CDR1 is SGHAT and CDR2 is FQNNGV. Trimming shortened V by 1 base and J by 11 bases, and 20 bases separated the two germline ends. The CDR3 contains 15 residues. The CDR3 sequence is CASSLVGGLEGEQYF. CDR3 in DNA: TGTGCCAGCAGCTTAGTAGGAGGGCTGGAAGGTGAGCAGTACTTC.

CDR3 in amino acids: CASSLTGNGYTF. The DNA for the CDR3 is TGTGCCAGCAGCCTGACAGGGAACGGCTACACCTTC. V and J are TRBV7-2 and TRBJ1-2; 7 positions agree with TRBD1. This CDR3 is built from 12 residues. V gave up 5 bases and J gave up 8 bases; unmatched junction bases: 5. In germline, CDR1 is SGHTA, CDR2 FQGNSA.

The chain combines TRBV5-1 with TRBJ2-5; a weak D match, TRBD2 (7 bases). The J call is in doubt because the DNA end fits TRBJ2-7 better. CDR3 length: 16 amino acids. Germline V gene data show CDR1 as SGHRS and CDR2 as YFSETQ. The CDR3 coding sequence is TGCGCCAGCAGCTGGACCGGGGGGCTAAGCTCCTACGAGCAGTACTTC. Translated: CASSWTGGLSSYEQYF.

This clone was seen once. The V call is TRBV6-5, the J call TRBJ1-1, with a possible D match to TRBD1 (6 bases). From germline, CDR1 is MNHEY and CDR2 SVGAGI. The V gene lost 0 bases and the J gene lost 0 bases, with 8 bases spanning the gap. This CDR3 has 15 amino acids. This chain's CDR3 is CASSYSEGVNTEAFF. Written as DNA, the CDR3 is TGTGCCAGCAGTTACTCAGAGGGGGTGAACACTGAAGCTTTCTTT.

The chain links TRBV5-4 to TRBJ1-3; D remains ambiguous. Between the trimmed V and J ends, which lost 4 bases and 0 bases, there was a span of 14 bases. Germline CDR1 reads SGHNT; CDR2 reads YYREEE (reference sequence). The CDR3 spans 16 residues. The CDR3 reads CASSQDRQNSGNTIYF. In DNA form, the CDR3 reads TGTGCCAGCAGCCAAGACCGCCAGAACTCTGGAAACACCATATATTTT.

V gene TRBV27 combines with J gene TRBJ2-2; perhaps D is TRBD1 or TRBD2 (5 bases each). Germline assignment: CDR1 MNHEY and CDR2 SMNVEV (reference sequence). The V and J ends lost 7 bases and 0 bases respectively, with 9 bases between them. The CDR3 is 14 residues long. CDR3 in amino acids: CASKGTSNTGELFF. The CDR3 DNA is TGTGCCAGCAAGGGGACCTCGAACACCGGGGAGCTGTTTTTT.

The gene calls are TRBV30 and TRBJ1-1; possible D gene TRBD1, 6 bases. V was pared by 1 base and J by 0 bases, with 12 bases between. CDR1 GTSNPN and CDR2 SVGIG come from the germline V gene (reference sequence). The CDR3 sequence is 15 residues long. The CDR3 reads CAWSAIQGMNTEAFF. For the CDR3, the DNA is TGTGCCTGGAGTGCTATACAGGGAATGAACACTGAAGCTTTCTTT.

CDR3 loop: CASSPSPSDTQYF. Here the CDR3 DNA reads TGTGCCAGCTCACCAAGTCCCAGCGATACGCAGTATTTT. V and J are TRBV18 and TRBJ2-3; no reliable D call. The CDR3 extends over 13 amino acids. V was shortened by 2 bases and J by 6 bases, with 9 bases between the two germline ends. The germline V gene encodes CDR1 KGHSH and CDR2 LQKENI.

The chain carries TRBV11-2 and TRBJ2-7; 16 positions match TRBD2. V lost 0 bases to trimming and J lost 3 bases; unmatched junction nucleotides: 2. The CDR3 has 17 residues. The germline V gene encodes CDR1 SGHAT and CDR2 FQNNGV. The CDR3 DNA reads TGTGCCAGCAGCTTAGAGGGACTAGCGGGAGGGCTCTACGAGCAGTACTTC. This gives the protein CASSLEGLAGGLYEQYF.

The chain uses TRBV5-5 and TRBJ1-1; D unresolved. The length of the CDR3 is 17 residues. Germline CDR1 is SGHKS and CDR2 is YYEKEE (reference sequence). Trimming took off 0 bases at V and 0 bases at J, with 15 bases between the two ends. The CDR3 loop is CASSLEAGEIMNTEAFF. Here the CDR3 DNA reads TGTGCCAGCAGCTTGGAGGCGGGAGAAATCATGAACACTGAAGCTTTCTTT.